The clone carrying this T cell receptor (beta chain) was seen a few times. Its antigen is unidentified. Germline V gene lookup returns CDR1 SNHLY and CDR2 FYNNEI. Trimming took 2 bases from V and 12 from J; bases not matched to a gene: 12. The CDR3 runs to 15 residues. Each CDR3 protein gets one entry after TCRdb re-called the reads with MiXCR. The sample includes about 70,000 distinct CDR3 sequences, approximately 22% of them seen just once. The source of the sample is a study of T cell repertoires in cytomegalovirus infection. Study summary: Researchers turned to recently identified HLA-C-restricted CMV epitopes as well as well-studied HLA-B-restricted ones. Both a matching HLA type and CMV infection were indicated by public TCR beta signatures. Study-wide results and caveats: Accumulated public TCR beta family frequency recognized individuals carrying CMV together with the relevant HLA. Clonotypes of TCR beta that were HLA-C-restricted and CMV-specific dominated the ex vivo response.

The J gene is TRBJ2-7, the V gene TRBV2; 11 bases are shared with TRBD1. The receptor was derived from a human donor in good health (CMV status not recorded). Some clones in this sample may be carry-over from other donors' samples. The sequencing here drew on CD8+ T cells from cultured PBMCs, taken from culture after CMV antigen stimulation. The CDR3 loop is CASSEPGQGARGGYF. As DNA, the CDR3 is TGTGCCAGCAGTGAACCCGGACAGGGGGCCCGCGGTGGGTACTTC. The full variable domain, in which reference TRBV2 and TRBJ2-7 provide the parts outside the CDR3, is EPEVTQTPSHQVTQMGQEVILRCVPISNHLYFYWYRQILGQKVEFLVSFYNNEISEKSEIFDDQFSVERPDGSNFTLKIRSTKLEDSAMYFCASSEPGQGARGGYFGPGTRLTVT.